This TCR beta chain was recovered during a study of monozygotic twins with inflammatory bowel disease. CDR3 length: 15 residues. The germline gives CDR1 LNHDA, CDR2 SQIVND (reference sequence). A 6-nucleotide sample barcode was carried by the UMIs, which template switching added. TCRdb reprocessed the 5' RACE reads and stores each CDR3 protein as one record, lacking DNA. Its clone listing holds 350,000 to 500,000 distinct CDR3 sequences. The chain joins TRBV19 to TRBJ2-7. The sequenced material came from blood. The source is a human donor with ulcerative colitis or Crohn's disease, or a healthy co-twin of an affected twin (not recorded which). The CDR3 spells CASSIPNNPSYEQYF.